This paragraph reports one T cell receptor (beta chain). Its cognate antigen is unknown. This sample is drawn from a study of cytomegalovirus exposure and HLA in healthy donors. This CDR3 region has 17 residues. Use of 60 Vbeta and 13 Jbeta primers characterized the PCR. Sequencing used immunoSEQ multiplex PCR; TCRdb keeps in-frame clones, though not all of them. The table includes around 190,000 clones, 80% detected once. The study, taken as a whole, reports: Across HLA loci, a later analysis found differing TCR association rates, with DRB1 most and HLA-C fewest. An Asian-associated ancestry cluster reportedly showed fewer N-insertions than the roughly 670-donor mean in a later analysis. In a later analysis, at a false discovery rate of 0.05, about 16,000 TCR beta sequences matched HLA alleles.

The chain carries TRBV21-1 and TRBJ2-6; TRBD2 reflects the table's D call only, with no check against the DNA. TRBV21-1 corresponds to a pseudogene. Sequenced: PBMCs. This clonotype originated in a middle-aged man in good health and CMV-seronegative. The CDR3, as DNA: TGTGCCAGCAGCAAAGATGGTATCGTTCTAGGTGTCAACGTCCTGACTTTC. Encoded protein: CASSKDGIVLGVNVLTF.